This is a list of T cell receptor beta chains from one sample in a study of cytomegalovirus exposure and HLA in healthy donors. Repertoires were generated with immunoSEQ multiplex PCR, while TCRdb's copy carries only in-frame clones and drops some. The sample shows roughly 140,000 clones, more than 75% of them seen only once. The sequenced material came from PBMCs. The receptors were gathered from a man aged 18 to 30 in good health and CMV-seronegative. Each CDR3 is given with its conserved first and last residue. Fields, in order: clone size, J gene, V gene, D gene, CDR3 protein, CDR3 DNA. D genes are given only for firm matches. Expanded clones get a size class; other rows say once, few or many, or leave the size out.

>NA|TRBJ1-3|TRBV5-1|NA
CASSSGLGNTIYF
TGCGCCAGCAGCTCGGGACTTGGAAACACCATATATTTT
>NA|TRBJ2-7|TRBV19|TRBD2
CASSGDSGSGEQYF
TGTGCCAGTAGTGGGGATAGCGGGAGTGGGGAGCAGTACTTC
>NA|TRBJ2-1|TRBV28|TRBD1
CASRTGGANEQFF
TGTGCCAGCAGGACAGGGGGTGCAAATGAGCAGTTCTTC
>NA|TRBJ1-4|TRBV5-1|NA
CASSPSGGNEKLFF
TGCGCCAGCAGCCCGAGCGGGGGAAATGAAAAACTGTTTTTT
>NA|TRBJ1-1|TRBV27|NA
CASFSNRGNTEAFF
TGTGCCAGCTTCTCAAATCGGGGGAACACTGAAGCTTTCTTT
>NA|TRBJ1-2|TRBV2|NA
CASKTEPYGYTF
TGTGCCAGCAAAACGGAGCCCTATGGCTACACCTTC
>NA|TRBJ2-7|TRBV19|NA
CASTQGRGYEQYF
TGTGCCAGTACTCAGGGGAGAGGCTACGAGCAGTACTTC
>once|TRBJ2-7|TRBV19|TRBD1
CASSGQAGDYEQYF
TGTGCCAGCAGTGGACAGGCTGGGGACTACGAGCAGTACTTC
>NA|TRBJ2-7|TRBV7-9|NA
CASSFVRTYEQYF
TGTGCCAGCAGCTTCGTGCGTACCTACGAGCAGTACTTC
>NA|TRBJ2-6|TRBV28|NA
CASSLTGPTSGANVLTF
TGTGCCAGCAGTTTAACAGGACCGACCTCTGGGGCCAACGTCCTGACTTTC
>NA|TRBJ2-7|TRBV18|NA
CASSRGYEQYF
TGTGCCAGCTCTAGGGGCTACGAGCAGTACTTC
>once|TRBJ1-4|TRBV7-9|NA
CASSSFLGVTNEKLFF
TGTGCCAGCAGCTCGTTTTTAGGGGTGACTAATGAAAAACTGTTTTTT
>once|TRBJ1-4|TRBV29-1|TRBD1
CSVPGQGGVNEKLFF
TGCAGCGTCCCAGGACAGGGAGGGGTTAATGAAAAACTGTTTTTT
>NA|TRBJ2-3|TRBV11-2|NA
CASSLGGPGLRDTQYF
TGTGCCAGCAGCTTAGGGGGCCCGGGACTCCGAGATACGCAGTATTTT
>NA|TRBJ1-2|TRBV7-8|TRBD1
CASSLALSGGGYGYTF
TGTGCCAGCAGCTTAGCGCTGTCAGGGGGCGGGTATGGCTACACCTTC
>NA|TRBJ2-7|TRBV27|TRBD1
CASSIRTGGGYEQYF
TGTGCCAGCAGTATACGGACAGGGGGCGGGTACGAGCAGTACTTC